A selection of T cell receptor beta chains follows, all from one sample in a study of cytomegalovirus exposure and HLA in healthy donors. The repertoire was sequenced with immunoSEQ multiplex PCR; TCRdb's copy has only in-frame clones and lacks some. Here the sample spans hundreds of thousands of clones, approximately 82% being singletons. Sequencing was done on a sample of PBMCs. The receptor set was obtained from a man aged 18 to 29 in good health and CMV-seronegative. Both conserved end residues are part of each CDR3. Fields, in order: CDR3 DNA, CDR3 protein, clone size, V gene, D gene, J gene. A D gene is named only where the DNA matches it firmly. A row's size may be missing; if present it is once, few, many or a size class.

cdr3_nt: TGTGCCACAAACCCAGGGGCTGGCTACACCTTC
cdr3_aa: CATNPGAGYTF
clone_size: NA
v_call: TRBV10-3
d_call: NA
j_call: TRBJ1-2

cdr3_nt: TGTGCCAGCAGCATACTAACAGGGCCCGGGGAGCTGTTTTTT
cdr3_aa: CASSILTGPGELFF
clone_size: NA
v_call: TRBV9
d_call: NA
j_call: TRBJ2-2

cdr3_nt: TGTGCCAGCAGGGGGGGGGCAGGAAGGGCCTACGAGCAGTACTTC
cdr3_aa: CASRGGAGRAYEQYF
clone_size: NA
v_call: TRBV7-6
d_call: NA
j_call: TRBJ2-7

cdr3_nt: TGTGCCAGCAGCGTAGGAACTAGGATCACAGATACGCAGTATTTT
cdr3_aa: CASSVGTRITDTQYF
clone_size: few
v_call: TRBV9
d_call: NA
j_call: TRBJ2-3

cdr3_nt: TGTGCCAGCAGTGGGGCTAGCGGGAGTGCAGATACGCAGTATTTT
cdr3_aa: CASSGASGSADTQYF
clone_size: NA
v_call: TRBV25-1
d_call: TRBD2
j_call: TRBJ2-3

cdr3_nt: TGCGCCAGCAGCCGTGCCGGGAACAGGGGGAGCGACGAGCAGTACTTC
cdr3_aa: CASSRAGNRGSDEQYF
clone_size: NA
v_call: TRBV4-1
d_call: TRBD1
j_call: TRBJ2-7

cdr3_nt: TGTGCCAGCAGCCGATTGTCCGGGACAGCCTACGAGCAGTACTTC
cdr3_aa: CASSRLSGTAYEQYF
clone_size: NA
v_call: TRBV6-1
d_call: TRBD1
j_call: TRBJ2-7

cdr3_nt: TGTGCCAGCAGCTTAGCGCAGGGCGGGAGCAATGAGCAGTTCTTC
cdr3_aa: CASSLAQGGSNEQFF
clone_size: few
v_call: TRBV7-9
d_call: TRBD2
j_call: TRBJ2-1

cdr3_nt: TGTGCCAGCAGTAGCCCCACCAGGGATCATCCCCCTAAACTGTTTTTT
cdr3_aa: CASSSPTRDHPPKLFF
clone_size: once
v_call: TRBV27
d_call: NA
j_call: TRBJ1-4

cdr3_nt: TGTGCCAGCAGCGGAGCTAGCTCTGGAAACACCATATATTTT
cdr3_aa: CASSGASSGNTIYF
clone_size: NA
v_call: TRBV9
d_call: NA
j_call: TRBJ1-3

cdr3_nt: TGTGCCAGCGCGTACAGTAGCTACGAGCAGTACTTC
cdr3_aa: CASAYSSYEQYF
clone_size: once
v_call: TRBV2
d_call: NA
j_call: TRBJ2-7

cdr3_nt: TGTGCCAGTAGTATTAGACTAGCGGGAGCCGTGGGGGAGCAGTTCTTC
cdr3_aa: CASSIRLAGAVGEQFF
clone_size: NA
v_call: TRBV19
d_call: TRBD2
j_call: TRBJ2-1

cdr3_nt: TGTGCCAGCAGCGTAGGGGGGGTCCTATACAATGAGCAGTTCTTC
cdr3_aa: CASSVGGVLYNEQFF
clone_size: NA
v_call: TRBV9
d_call: NA
j_call: TRBJ2-1

cdr3_nt: TGTGCCAGCAGTACCGGACTAGCGGGTTTGGTCGAGCAGTACTTC
cdr3_aa: CASSTGLAGLVEQYF
clone_size: NA
v_call: TRBV6-1
d_call: TRBD2
j_call: TRBJ2-7

cdr3_nt: TGCGCCAGCAGCTTAGCGGGAGGTGCTGATACGCAGTATTTT
cdr3_aa: CASSLAGGADTQYF
clone_size: NA
v_call: TRBV5-1
d_call: TRBD2
j_call: TRBJ2-3

cdr3_nt: TGTGCCAGCAGCTCCCGGACAGTTAACAAGACCCAGTACTTC
cdr3_aa: CASSSRTVNKTQYF
clone_size: NA
v_call: TRBV5-4
d_call: NA
j_call: TRBJ2-5

cdr3_nt: TGTGCCAGCAGTGGCGGGAAATACAATGAGCAGTTCTTC
cdr3_aa: CASSGGKYNEQFF
clone_size: NA
v_call: TRBV27
d_call: NA
j_call: TRBJ2-1

cdr3_nt: TGCGCCAGCAGTGAATCGGGTGGAGAGACCCAGTACTTC
cdr3_aa: CASSESGGETQYF
clone_size: NA
v_call: TRBV10-1
d_call: NA
j_call: TRBJ2-5

cdr3_nt: TGTGCCAGCAGGAAAGGACTAACCTCCTACGAGCAGTACTTC
cdr3_aa: CASRKGLTSYEQYF
clone_size: NA
v_call: TRBV6-5
d_call: NA
j_call: TRBJ2-7

cdr3_nt: TGTGCCAGCAGTCCCTCAGGGTCCGCTAATGAAAAACTGTTTTTT
cdr3_aa: CASSPSGSANEKLFF
clone_size: NA
v_call: TRBV28
d_call: NA
j_call: TRBJ1-4

cdr3_nt: TGTGCCATCACCGCAACAATTTTTAACACCATATATTTT
cdr3_aa: CAITATIFNTIYF
clone_size: NA
v_call: TRBV10-3
d_call: NA
j_call: TRBJ1-3

cdr3_nt: TGCAGCGCTGCATTTCAGTGGGACAGGGGTTTCTTT
cdr3_aa: CSAAFQWDRGFF
clone_size: NA
v_call: TRBV29-1
d_call: TRBD1
j_call: TRBJ1-1

cdr3_nt: TGTGCCAGCAGCCTACTCGGACAGGGCCCTATTCATTTT
cdr3_aa: CASSLLGQGPIHF
clone_size: NA
v_call: TRBV7-9
d_call: TRBD1
j_call: TRBJ1-3

cdr3_nt: TGTGCCAGCAGCCCCCCCTCCGGGACAGGGTCCTACGAGCAGTACTTC
cdr3_aa: CASSPPSGTGSYEQYF
clone_size: NA
v_call: TRBV7-9
d_call: TRBD1
j_call: TRBJ2-7

cdr3_nt: TGTGCCAGCAGTTTCGCGGCGGAGGGAGATACGCAGTATTTT
cdr3_aa: CASSFAAEGDTQYF
clone_size: few
v_call: TRBV6-6
d_call: NA
j_call: TRBJ2-3

cdr3_nt: TGTGCCAGCTCACCGGAGACTAGCGGCACAGATACGCAGTATTTT
cdr3_aa: CASSPETSGTDTQYF
clone_size: NA
v_call: TRBV18
d_call: TRBD2
j_call: TRBJ2-3

cdr3_nt: TGCGCCAGCAGCTCGGGACAGAATAATTCACCCCTCCACTTT
cdr3_aa: CASSSGQNNSPLHF
clone_size: few
v_call: TRBV5-1
d_call: TRBD1
j_call: TRBJ1-6

cdr3_nt: TGTGCCAGCAGCTTAGGGGACAGACTGGTTGTTACCCAGTACTTC
cdr3_aa: CASSLGDRLVVTQYF
clone_size: NA
v_call: TRBV7-8
d_call: TRBD1
j_call: TRBJ2-5

cdr3_nt: TGTGCCAGCAGCGGACAGACAGGGTCTAGCACAGATACGCAGTATTTT
cdr3_aa: CASSGQTGSSTDTQYF
clone_size: NA
v_call: TRBV7-9
d_call: TRBD1
j_call: TRBJ2-3

cdr3_nt: TGTGCCAGCAGTTACAGGGGGCATTGGGCTGAAGCTTTCTTT
cdr3_aa: CASSYRGHWAEAFF
clone_size: few
v_call: TRBV6-5
d_call: TRBD1
j_call: TRBJ1-1

cdr3_nt: TGTGCCAGTAGCCTTTCCCAAGGCAGGGGGCCTGAAGCTTTCTTT
cdr3_aa: CASSLSQGRGPEAFF
clone_size: NA
v_call: TRBV19
d_call: TRBD1
j_call: TRBJ1-1

cdr3_nt: TGTGCCAGCAGTTACAACAGGGTGGGCACTGAAGCTTTCTTT
cdr3_aa: CASSYNRVGTEAFF
clone_size: NA
v_call: TRBV27
d_call: NA
j_call: TRBJ1-1

cdr3_nt: TGTGCCAGCAGCTTTGGACTAGCGGAAAACTACGAGCAGTACTTC
cdr3_aa: CASSFGLAENYEQYF
clone_size: NA
v_call: TRBV7-3
d_call: TRBD2
j_call: TRBJ2-7

cdr3_nt: TGTGCCAGCAGTCAGCAGGGAAAAACCGGGGAGCTGTTTTTT
cdr3_aa: CASSQQGKTGELFF
clone_size: few
v_call: TRBV5-4
d_call: NA
j_call: TRBJ2-2

cdr3_nt: TGTGCCAGCCGGTATCGAAATGAAAAACTGTTTTTT
cdr3_aa: CASRYRNEKLFF
clone_size: NA
v_call: TRBV28
d_call: NA
j_call: TRBJ1-4

cdr3_nt: TGTGCCAGCAGCCCGACTAGCGGGAGTGATAATGAGCAGTTCTTC
cdr3_aa: CASSPTSGSDNEQFF
clone_size: NA
v_call: TRBV11-1
d_call: TRBD2
j_call: TRBJ2-1

cdr3_nt: TGTGCCATCAGTGATTCAGGGGCTAGCAATCAGCCCCAGCATTTT
cdr3_aa: CAISDSGASNQPQHF
clone_size: NA
v_call: TRBV10-3
d_call: NA
j_call: TRBJ1-5

cdr3_nt: TGTGCCAGCAGCTTATACAGGAACACTGAAGCTTTCTTT
cdr3_aa: CASSLYRNTEAFF
clone_size: NA
v_call: TRBV7-9
d_call: NA
j_call: TRBJ1-1

cdr3_nt: TGCGCCAGCAGCCCTCAGGGGGCTGGGGATGAGCAGTTCTTC
cdr3_aa: CASSPQGAGDEQFF
clone_size: NA
v_call: TRBV5-1
d_call: TRBD1
j_call: TRBJ2-1

cdr3_nt: TGCGCCAGCAGCTTGTTTACTGACACCGGGGAGCTGTTTTTT
cdr3_aa: CASSLFTDTGELFF
clone_size: NA
v_call: TRBV5-1
d_call: NA
j_call: TRBJ2-2

cdr3_nt: TGTGCCAGCAGTGGCAACAGGGTGGGGGAGCAGTACTTC
cdr3_aa: CASSGNRVGEQYF
clone_size: NA
v_call: TRBV6-1
d_call: NA
j_call: TRBJ2-7

cdr3_nt: TGCGCCAGCAGCCCCGGACAGGGCACAGATACGCAGTATTTT
cdr3_aa: CASSPGQGTDTQYF
clone_size: NA
v_call: TRBV4-1
d_call: TRBD1
j_call: TRBJ2-3

cdr3_nt: TGTGCCAGCAGCTTGGTCGGTGCGGATCGCCAAGAGACCCAGTACTTC
cdr3_aa: CASSLVGADRQETQYF
clone_size: NA
v_call: TRBV5-6
d_call: NA
j_call: TRBJ2-5

cdr3_nt: TGTGCCATCAGTGAGACTTTTCGTGCGGGACAGCTAAATTCACCCCTCCACTTT
cdr3_aa: CAISETFRAGQLNSPLHF
clone_size: NA
v_call: TRBV10-3
d_call: TRBD1
j_call: TRBJ1-6

cdr3_nt: TGTGCCAGCAGCTTCCTCGGGGGGGTGAACACTGAAGCTTTCTTT
cdr3_aa: CASSFLGGVNTEAFF
clone_size: NA
v_call: TRBV5-8
d_call: NA
j_call: TRBJ1-1

cdr3_nt: TGTGCCAGCAGCGTAGAGAGGGGGCGCATCGACGAGCAGTTCTTC
cdr3_aa: CASSVERGRIDEQFF
clone_size: NA
v_call: TRBV9
d_call: TRBD1
j_call: TRBJ2-1

cdr3_nt: TGCGCCAGCAGCCATGACGGGACTAGCGGCTCCTACGAGCAGTACTTC
cdr3_aa: CASSHDGTSGSYEQYF
clone_size: few
v_call: TRBV4-1
d_call: TRBD2
j_call: TRBJ2-7

cdr3_nt: TGTGCCAGCACGCCGGTGACGAGCGGTCCGGGTGGCTACACCTTC
cdr3_aa: CASTPVTSGPGGYTF
clone_size: NA
v_call: TRBV9
d_call: NA
j_call: TRBJ1-2

cdr3_nt: TGTGCCAGCAGACCCGACAGGGCGAGCAATCAGCCCCAGCATTTT
cdr3_aa: CASRPDRASNQPQHF
clone_size: NA
v_call: TRBV7-8
d_call: TRBD1
j_call: TRBJ1-5

cdr3_nt: TGTGCCAGTAGTATGAGGGAGGAACAGCCCCAGCATTTT
cdr3_aa: CASSMREEQPQHF
clone_size: NA
v_call: TRBV19
d_call: NA
j_call: TRBJ1-5

cdr3_nt: TGCGCCAGCAGTGGTGCTAGTTCAGAGACCCAGTACTTC
cdr3_aa: CASSGASSETQYF
clone_size: NA
v_call: TRBV10-1
d_call: NA
j_call: TRBJ2-5

cdr3_nt: TGTGCCAGCAGCTTCCCTTCGGTCGAGCAGTACTTC
cdr3_aa: CASSFPSVEQYF
clone_size: few
v_call: TRBV7-3
d_call: NA
j_call: TRBJ2-7

cdr3_nt: TGTGCCAGCAGCTTGGTAGCTAGCGGGAGTGTGGGCAATGAGCAGTTCTTC
cdr3_aa: CASSLVASGSVGNEQFF
clone_size: NA
v_call: TRBV5-6
d_call: TRBD2
j_call: TRBJ2-1

cdr3_nt: TGTGCCAGCAGTTTAAGGAGCTCCTACAATGAGCAGTTCTTC
cdr3_aa: CASSLRSSYNEQFF
clone_size: NA
v_call: TRBV27
d_call: NA
j_call: TRBJ2-1

cdr3_nt: TGTGCCAGCAGTCTAACAGGAGACGGGACTGAAGCTTTCTTT
cdr3_aa: CASSLTGDGTEAFF
clone_size: NA
v_call: TRBV6-1
d_call: NA
j_call: TRBJ1-1

cdr3_nt: TGTGCCAGCATCGCGGAGGACGGGGAAAAAGGCTACACCTTC
cdr3_aa: CASIAEDGEKGYTF
clone_size: NA
v_call: TRBV5-4
d_call: NA
j_call: TRBJ1-2

cdr3_nt: TGTGCCAGCACCACTCAGCGGGCGGAGACCCAGTACTTC
cdr3_aa: CASTTQRAETQYF
clone_size: once
v_call: TRBV2
d_call: NA
j_call: TRBJ2-5

cdr3_nt: TGCGCCAGCAGCCAAGACCCTAACAGGGGCCTCAACTCCTACGAGCAGTACTTC
cdr3_aa: CASSQDPNRGLNSYEQYF
clone_size: NA
v_call: TRBV4-1
d_call: TRBD1
j_call: TRBJ2-7

cdr3_nt: TGCGCCAGCAGCCTCCGGGGACAGGGGACTGAAGCTTTCTTT
cdr3_aa: CASSLRGQGTEAFF
clone_size: NA
v_call: TRBV5-1
d_call: TRBD1
j_call: TRBJ1-1

cdr3_nt: TGTGCCAGCAAAGGAAACAGGGGGCGCGTCTACGAGCAGTACTTC
cdr3_aa: CASKGNRGRVYEQYF
clone_size: NA
v_call: TRBV6-1
d_call: TRBD1
j_call: TRBJ2-7